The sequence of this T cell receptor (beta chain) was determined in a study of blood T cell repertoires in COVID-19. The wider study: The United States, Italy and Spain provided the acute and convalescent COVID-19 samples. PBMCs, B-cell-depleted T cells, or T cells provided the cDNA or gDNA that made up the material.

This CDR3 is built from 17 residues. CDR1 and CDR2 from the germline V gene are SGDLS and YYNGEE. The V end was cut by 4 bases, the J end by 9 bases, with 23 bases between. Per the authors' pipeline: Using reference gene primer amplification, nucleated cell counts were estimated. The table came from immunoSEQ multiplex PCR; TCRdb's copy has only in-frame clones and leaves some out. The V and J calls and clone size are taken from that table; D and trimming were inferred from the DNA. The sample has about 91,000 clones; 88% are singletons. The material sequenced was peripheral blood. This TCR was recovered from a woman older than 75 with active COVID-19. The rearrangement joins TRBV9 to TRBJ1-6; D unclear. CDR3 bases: TGTGCCAGCAGCTCCCCGGGGAGGGATTTAGGGAGTTCACCCCTCCACTTT. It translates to CASSSPGRDLGSSPLHF.